Presented here are 4 T cell receptor beta chains from one specimen sequenced in a study of persistence of HIV-infected CD4 T cells. Cells were stimulated with CMV-infected fibroblast lysates at around 9.1 ug/mL. Responding CD4+ T cells were sorted by upregulation of both CD40 ligand and CD69. This was the immunoSEQ version 4 assay in survey mode. Sequenced by immunoSEQ multiplex PCR; TCRdb stores in-frame clones only, minus some. The sample has more than 15,000 clones, 78% seen once; the top ten hold 6.8%. These receptors' antigens are unknown. Sequenced here: CD4+ T cells sorted from PBMCs after 18-hour stimulation, sampled from a patient who received antiretroviral therapy. The source is an adult man with HIV who was CMV-seropositive.

This clone was found once. V usage is TRBV10-3 and J usage is TRBJ1-2, with 9 bases fitting TRBD1. Germline values: CDR1 ENHRY, CDR2 SYGVKD. This CDR3 spans 15 amino acids. J gave up 7 bases and V 4 bases, and 10 bases lay outside the gene matches. The CDR3: CAISGSGQGVGGYTF. CDR3 nucleotides: TGTGCCATCAGTGGATCGGGACAGGGCGTGGGTGGCTACACCTTC.

The CDR3 protein is CASSRDRGRQPQHF. CDR3 DNA sequence: TGTGCCAGCAGTCGGGACAGGGGGAGACAGCCCCAGCATTTT. The rearrangement links TRBV28 to TRBJ1-5; 11 bases are a match to TRBD1. The germline gives CDR1 MDHEN, CDR2 SYDVKM. CDR3 length: 14 amino acids. The V and J ends lost 5 bases and 7 bases, in that order; junction bases with no gene match: 4. The entire variable domain, with the rest obtained from reference TRBV28 and TRBJ1-5, is as follows: DVKVTQSSRYLVKRTGEKVFLECVQDMDHENMFWYRQDPGLGLRLIYFSYDVKMKEKGDIPEGYSVSREKKERFSLILESASTNQTSMYLCASSRDRGRQPQHFGDGTRLSIL.

DNA for the CDR3: TGTGCCAGTAGTATAGATGGGCATAACTTACAGTTCTTC. Translation gives CASSIDGHNLQFF. This chain uses TRBV19 with TRBJ2-1; D is unresolved. V lost 0 bases and J lost 13, with 13 bases in between. CDR1 LNHDA and CDR2 SQIVND come from the germline V gene (reference sequence). The CDR3 length is 13 residues.

The genes are TRBV7-2 and TRBJ2-3; 11 bases are shared with TRBD2. CDR1 is SGHTA and CDR2 is FQGNSA in the germline V gene. V shed 6 bases and J 6 bases; nucleotides not matched to a gene: 8. This CDR3 contains 15 residues. CDR3 DNA sequence: TGTGCCAGCAGACTAGCGGGGGTGACAAAGGATACGCAGTATTTT. Its protein product is CASRLAGVTKDTQYF.